The 21 T cell receptor beta chains below come from one sample, sequenced in a study of cytomegalovirus exposure and HLA in healthy donors. PCR was performed using 60 Vbeta and 13 Jbeta primers. Profiling relied on immunoSEQ multiplex PCR, and the TCRdb table lists in-frame clones only, not all of them. The sample contains fewer than 85,000 clones, about 78% of which appear only once. What was sequenced was PBMCs. The source of these receptors is a male donor in good health and CMV-seropositive.

This chain uses TRBV19 with TRBJ2-1; 12 nucleotides match TRBD2. Germline values: CDR1 LNHDA, CDR2 SQIVND (reference sequence). The CDR3 is made up of 14 amino acids. J was trimmed by 9 bases and V by 4 bases; bases with no gene match: 4. In nucleotides, the CDR3 is TGTGCCAGTAGTAGACTAGCGGGAGTGGTTGAGCAGTTCTTC. This sequence encodes CASSRLAGVVEQFF.

This chain links TRBV1 with TRBJ2-1; no check of the table's D call, TRBD1, against the DNA was made. TRBV1 counts as a pseudogene. This CDR3 spans 15 amino acids. The CDR3 coding sequence is TGCACCAGCAGCCAAGGAGGACAGGGTTTCAATGAGCAGTTCTTC. It is translated as CTSSQGGQGFNEQFF.

The chain employs TRBV10-3 and TRBJ1-2, with TRBD1 matching over 7 bases. Looked up from germline, CDR1 is ENHRY and CDR2 is SYGVKD. The V and J ends lost 8 bases and 0 bases, in that order; junction bases with no gene match: 3. The CDR3 is 13 amino acids. The CDR3 is CAIGGTANYGYTF. CDR3 DNA sequence: TGTGCCATCGGGGGGACAGCTAACTATGGCTACACCTTC.

This clone turned up a few times. The rearrangement joins TRBV15 to TRBJ2-7, with 7 bases fitting TRBD1. The CDR3 length is 14 residues. The V gene end was trimmed by 0 bases and the J gene end by 2 bases; junction bases not matched to a gene: 1. The germline V gene encodes CDR1 LNHNV and CDR2 YYDKDF (reference sequence). CDR3 region: CATSREQGAYEQYF. The CDR3 nucleotides are TGTGCCACCAGCAGAGAGCAGGGGGCCTACGAGCAGTACTTC. The full variable domain, with the rest looked up from reference TRBV15 and TRBJ2-7, is DAMVIQNPRYQVTQFGKPVTLSCSQTLNHNVMYWYQQKSSQAPKLLFHYYDKDFNNEADTPDNFQSRRPNTSFCFLDIRSPGLGDTAMYLCATSREQGAYEQYFGPGTRLTVT.

The chain joins TRBV7-9 to TRBJ1-1; D not certain. V was trimmed by 2 bases and J by 0 bases, leaving 10 bases between them. There are 15 residues in the CDR3. Germline V lookup: CDR1 SEHNR, CDR2 FQNEAQ (reference sequence). CDR3 amino acids: CASSLYVRLNTEAFF. Written as DNA, the CDR3 is TGTGCCAGCAGCTTATACGTCAGGCTGAACACTGAAGCTTTCTTT.

V and J are TRBV11-2 and TRBJ2-1, with 9 positions matching TRBD2. This CDR3 has 15 amino acids. J was trimmed by 7 bases and V by 4 bases; bases with no gene match: 8. Germline CDR1 reads SGHAT; CDR2 reads FQNNGV. CDR3 loop: CASSWGASGINEQFF. DNA for the CDR3: TGTGCCAGCAGCTGGGGGGCTAGCGGGATTAATGAGCAGTTCTTC.

V is TRBV14 and J is TRBJ1-5, with D possibly matching TRBD1 (6 bases). This CDR3 spans 13 amino acids. Trimming stripped 0 bases from V and 6 bases from J, with 6 bases between. CDR1 and CDR2 (germline): SGHDN, FVKESK. CDR3 residues: CASSQDRGQPQHF. CDR3 nucleotides: TGTGCCAGCAGCCAAGACAGGGGTCAGCCCCAGCATTTT.

The rearrangement uses TRBV6-4 and TRBJ1-4, with 8 bases fitting TRBD1. Germline-derived CDR1 and CDR2 are MRHNA and SNTAGT. The V segment lost 8 bases and the J segment 4 bases; nucleotides outside the gene matches: 3. This CDR3 region has 13 residues. For the CDR3, the DNA is TGTGCCAGCTCGACAGGGGTTAATGAAAAACTGTTTTTT. It is translated as CASSTGVNEKLFF.

The table lists this clone with a count of one. This chain joins TRBV29-1 and TRBJ1-2; TRBD1 agrees at 8 bases. Trimming cost V 4 bases and J 3 bases; bases outside gene matches: 7. CDR1 is SQVTM, CDR2 ANQGSEA, per germline. The CDR3 has 14 amino acids. CDR3 nucleotides: TGCAGCGTTGGACAGGGGCAATTGGACTATGGCTACACCTTC. This encodes CSVGQGQLDYGYTF.

V is TRBV6-1 and J is TRBJ2-3, with TRBD2 as a possible D gene (5 bases). Germline loops: CDR1 MNHNS, CDR2 SASEGT. The CDR3 totals 15 residues. V lost 8 bases, J lost 6 bases, and 21 bases lay in between. CDR3 region: CASGRGGSGSDTQYF. CDR3 sequence (DNA): TGTGCCAGCGGGAGAGGTGGGAGCGGTTCCGATACGCAGTATTTT.

Points on this clone: The same CDR3 also results from other DNA sequences found in this sample. The genes are TRBV6-5 and TRBJ2-7, with 8 positions matching TRBD1. CDR3 length equals 15 residues. CDR1 is MNHEY, CDR2 SVGAGI, per germline. J gave up 4 bases and V 0 bases, and 5 bases lay outside the gene matches. The CDR3, as DNA: TGTGCCAGCAGTTACTCATCAGGGGGCCGGTACGAGCAGTACTTC. Its translation: CASSYSSGGRYEQYF.

This clone was seen just once. V gene TRBV5-1 combines with J gene TRBJ2-5; D may be TRBD2 (6 bases). The CDR3 length is 14 residues. V lost 6 bases and J lost 2, with 14 bases in between. Germline assignment: CDR1 SGHRS and CDR2 YFSETQ. The chain's CDR3 is CASMMGGVQETQYF. In DNA form, the CDR3 reads TGCGCCAGCATGATGGGGGGAGTACAAGAGACCCAGTACTTC. Full variable domain (missing parts from reference TRBV5-1 and TRBJ2-5): KAGVTQTPRYLIKTRGQQVTLSCSPISGHRSVSWYQQTPGQGLQFLFEYFSETQRNKGNFPGRFSGRQFSNSRSEMNVSTLELGDSALYLCASMMGGVQETQYFGPGTRLLVL.

V is TRBV28 and J is TRBJ2-7; the D gene is possibly TRBD2 (6 bases). The germline CDR1 and CDR2 sequences are MDHEN and SYDVKM. With 8 bases removed from V and 1 base from J, the gap between germline ends came to 9 bases. CDR3 length: 12 residues. The DNA of the CDR3 is TGTGCCAGCTTCGGGGGTTCCTACGAGCAGTACTTC. Translation: CASFGGSYEQYF.

The chain employs TRBV12-5 and TRBJ1-4; TRBD1 is a possible D gene (6 bases). Germline assignment: CDR1 LGHNT and CDR2 FRNRAP. V lost 2 bases to trimming and J lost 11 bases, with 12 bases between them. The CDR3 is 13 residues long. This CDR3 is CASGLSGVWKLFF. Written as DNA, the CDR3 is TGTGCTAGTGGTTTGTCAGGGGTCTGGAAACTGTTTTTT.

In nucleotides, the CDR3 is TGTGCCAGCAGTTCGTATCTAGCGGGGGCTGCCTACGAGCAGTACTTC. The encoded protein is CASSSYLAGAAYEQYF. The chain combines TRBV6-5 with TRBJ2-5; 10 bases align to TRBD2. TRBJ2-7 explains the end of the DNA better; the J call may be wrong. Per germline, CDR1 MNHEY and CDR2 SVGAGI. This CDR3 comprises 16 residues.

The chain joins TRBV2 to TRBJ1-6; TRBD1 matches 9 bases. The CDR3 is 14 residues long. Germline V gene sequence: CDR1 SNHLY, CDR2 FYNNEI. Unmatched junction bases numbered 4, after V lost 6 bases and J lost 7 bases. This CDR3 reads CASSLQGANSPLHF. CDR3 nucleotide sequence: TGTGCCAGCAGCCTACAGGGGGCAAATTCACCCCTCCACTTT.

This clone was detected only a few times. J is TRBJ2-7 and V is TRBV28, with 9 positions matching TRBD1. CDR1 MDHEN and CDR2 SYDVKM come from the germline V gene. This CDR3 comprises 14 residues. Trimming cost V 6 bases and J 3 bases; bases outside gene matches: 6. The CDR3 sequence is CASRPGQGIYEQYF. The CDR3 coding sequence is TGTGCCAGCAGGCCGGGACAGGGAATCTACGAGCAGTACTTC.

This chain's CDR3 is CASSRAGPGEQYF. DNA of the CDR3: TGCGCCAGCAGCCGGGCAGGGCCTGGCGAGCAGTACTTC. The chain joins TRBV4-1 to TRBJ2-7; possible D gene TRBD1, 5 bases. Trimming took off 4 bases at V and 6 bases at J, with 13 bases between the two ends. The germline V gene has CDR1 MGHRA and CDR2 YSYEKL. The length of the CDR3 is 13 residues.

The chain has TRBV6-5 and TRBJ2-7, with 9 bases fitting TRBD2. There are 14 residues in the CDR3. Trimming removed 7 bases from V and 5 bases from J; junction bases left unmatched: 9. Germline loops: CDR1 MNHEY, CDR2 SVGAGI. CDR3 residues: CASTRGGDRNEQYF. CDR3 sequence (DNA): TGTGCCAGCACCCGCGGGGGGGATAGAAACGAGCAGTACTTC.

The CDR3 sequence: CASSSRRTGGDEQYF. CDR3 coding DNA: TGTGCCAGCAGCTCGAGGAGGACAGGGGGCGACGAGCAGTACTTC. The chain carries TRBV5-4 and TRBJ2-7; 11 bases agree with TRBD1. Germline-derived CDR1 and CDR2 are SGHNT and YYREEE (reference sequence). The junction had 7 bases not matched to a gene; V was cut back by 3 bases and J by 5 bases. The CDR3 length is 15 residues.

This rearrangement joins TRBV29-1 to TRBJ2-1; 9 nucleotides agree with TRBD1. Germline CDR1 and CDR2: SQVTM and ANQGSEA. This CDR3 contains 15 residues. Trimming cost V 3 bases and J 9 bases; bases outside gene matches: 12. The DNA for the CDR3 is TGCAGCGTTGACAACGAGGGACAGGGAAGCGGTGAGCAGTTCTTC. It encodes CSVDNEGQGSGEQFF.